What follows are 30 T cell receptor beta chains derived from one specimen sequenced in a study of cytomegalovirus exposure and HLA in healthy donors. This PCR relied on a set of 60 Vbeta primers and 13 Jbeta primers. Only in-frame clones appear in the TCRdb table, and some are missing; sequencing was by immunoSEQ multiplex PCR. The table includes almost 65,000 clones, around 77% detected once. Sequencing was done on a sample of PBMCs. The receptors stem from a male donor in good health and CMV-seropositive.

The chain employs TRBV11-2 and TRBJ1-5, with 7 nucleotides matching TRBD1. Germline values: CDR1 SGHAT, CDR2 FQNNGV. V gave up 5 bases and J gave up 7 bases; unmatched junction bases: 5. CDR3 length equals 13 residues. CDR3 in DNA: TGTGCCAGCAGCCCGAGACAGGGACAGCCCCAGCATTTT. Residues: CASSPRQGQPQHF.

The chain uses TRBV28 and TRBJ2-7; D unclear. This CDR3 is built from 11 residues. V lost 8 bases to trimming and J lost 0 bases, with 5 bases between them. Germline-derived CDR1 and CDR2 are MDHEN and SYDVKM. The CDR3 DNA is TGTGCCAGCGGCCTCTCCTACGAGCAGTACTTC. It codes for CASGLSYEQYF.

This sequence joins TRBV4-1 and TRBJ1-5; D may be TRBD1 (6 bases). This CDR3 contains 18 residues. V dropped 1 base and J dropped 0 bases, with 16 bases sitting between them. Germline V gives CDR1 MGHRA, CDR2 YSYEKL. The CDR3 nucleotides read TGCGCCAGCAGCCAAGGTAGGGAGGGGGACTATAGCAATCAGCCCCAGCATTTT. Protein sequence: CASSQGREGDYSNQPQHF.

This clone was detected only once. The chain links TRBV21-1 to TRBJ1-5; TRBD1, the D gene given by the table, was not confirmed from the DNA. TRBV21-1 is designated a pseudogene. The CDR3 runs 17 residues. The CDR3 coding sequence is TGTGCCAGCAGCCTCGGACAGAAACAAAATAGCAATCAGCCCCAGCATTTT. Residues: CASSLGQKQNSNQPQHF.

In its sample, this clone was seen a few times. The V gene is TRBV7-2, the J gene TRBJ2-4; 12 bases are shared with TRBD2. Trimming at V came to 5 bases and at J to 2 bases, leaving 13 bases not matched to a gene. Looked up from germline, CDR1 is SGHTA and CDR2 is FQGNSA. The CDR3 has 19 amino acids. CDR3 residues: CASSPRPSGGAGTKNIQYF. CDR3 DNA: TGTGCCAGCAGCCCAAGGCCTAGCGGGGGGGCCGGGACCAAAAACATTCAGTACTTC.

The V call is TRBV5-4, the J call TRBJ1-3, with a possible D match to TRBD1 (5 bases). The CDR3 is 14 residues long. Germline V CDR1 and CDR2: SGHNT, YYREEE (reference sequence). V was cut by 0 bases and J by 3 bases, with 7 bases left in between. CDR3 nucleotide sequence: TGTGCCAGCAGCTTGGCCGGGGGTGGAAACACCATATATTTT. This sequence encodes CASSLAGGGNTIYF.

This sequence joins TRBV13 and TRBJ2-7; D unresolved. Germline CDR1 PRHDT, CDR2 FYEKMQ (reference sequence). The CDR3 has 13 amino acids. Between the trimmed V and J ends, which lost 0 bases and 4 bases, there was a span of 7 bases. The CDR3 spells CASSLGQRYEQYF. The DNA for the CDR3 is TGTGCCAGCAGCTTAGGACAGAGATACGAGCAGTACTTC.

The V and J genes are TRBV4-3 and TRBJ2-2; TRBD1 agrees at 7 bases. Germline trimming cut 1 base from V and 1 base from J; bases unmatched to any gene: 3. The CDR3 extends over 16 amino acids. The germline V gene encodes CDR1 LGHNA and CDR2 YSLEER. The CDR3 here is CASSQARQGNTGELFF. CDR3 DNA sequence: TGCGCCAGCAGCCAAGCTCGACAGGGGAACACCGGGGAGCTGTTTTTT.

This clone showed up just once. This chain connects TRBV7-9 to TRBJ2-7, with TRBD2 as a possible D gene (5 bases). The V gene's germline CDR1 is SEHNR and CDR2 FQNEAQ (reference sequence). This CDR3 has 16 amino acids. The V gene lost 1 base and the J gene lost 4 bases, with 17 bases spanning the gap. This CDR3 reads CASSLDLDSPLYEQYF. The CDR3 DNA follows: TGTGCCAGCAGCTTAGATCTGGACTCCCCCCTATACGAGCAGTACTTC.

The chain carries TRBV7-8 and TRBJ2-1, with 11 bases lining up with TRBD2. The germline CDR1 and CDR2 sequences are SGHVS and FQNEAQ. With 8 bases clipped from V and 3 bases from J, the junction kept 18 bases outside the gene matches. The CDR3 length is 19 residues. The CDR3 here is CASSMAVAGGLPLYNEQFF. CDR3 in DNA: TGTGCCAGCTCAATGGCGGTAGCGGGGGGGTTACCACTCTACAATGAGCAGTTCTTC.

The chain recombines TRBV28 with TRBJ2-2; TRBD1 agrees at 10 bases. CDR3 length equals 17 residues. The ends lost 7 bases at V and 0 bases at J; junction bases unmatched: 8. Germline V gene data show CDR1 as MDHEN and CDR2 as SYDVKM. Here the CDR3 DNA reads TGTGCCAGCAATTTCCCGACAGGGGGCACGAACACCGGGGAGCTGTTTTTT. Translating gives CASNFPTGGTNTGELFF.

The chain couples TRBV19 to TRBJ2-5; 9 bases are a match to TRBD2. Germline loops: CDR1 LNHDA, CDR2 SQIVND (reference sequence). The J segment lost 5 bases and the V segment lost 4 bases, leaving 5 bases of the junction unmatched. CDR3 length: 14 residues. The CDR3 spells CASSKTSGGETQYF. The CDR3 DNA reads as TGTGCCAGTAGTAAGACTAGCGGTGGGGAGACCCAGTACTTC. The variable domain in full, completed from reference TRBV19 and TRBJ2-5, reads DGGITQSPKYLFRKEGQNVTLSCEQNLNHDAMYWYRQDPGQGLRLIYYSQIVNDFQKGDIAEGYSVSREKKESFPLTVTSAQKNPTAFYLCASSKTSGGETQYFGPGTRLLVL.

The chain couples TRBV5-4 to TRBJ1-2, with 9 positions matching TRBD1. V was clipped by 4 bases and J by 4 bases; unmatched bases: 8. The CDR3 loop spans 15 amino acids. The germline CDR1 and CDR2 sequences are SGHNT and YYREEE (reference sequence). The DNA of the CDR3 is TGTGCCAGCAGCGGGAAGGACAGGGGCCCCTATGGCTACACCTTC. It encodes CASSGKDRGPYGYTF.

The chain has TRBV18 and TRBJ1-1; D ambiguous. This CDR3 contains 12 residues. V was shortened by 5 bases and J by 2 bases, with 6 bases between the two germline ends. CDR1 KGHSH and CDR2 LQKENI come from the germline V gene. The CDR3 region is CASSTGNTEAFF. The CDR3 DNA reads TGTGCCAGCTCAACGGGTAACACTGAAGCTTTCTTT.

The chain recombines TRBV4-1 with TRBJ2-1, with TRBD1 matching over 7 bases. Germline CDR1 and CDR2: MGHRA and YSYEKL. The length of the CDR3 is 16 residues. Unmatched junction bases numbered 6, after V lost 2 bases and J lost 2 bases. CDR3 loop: CASSQTGTVAYNEQFF. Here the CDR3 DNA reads TGCGCCAGCAGCCAAACCGGGACAGTAGCCTACAATGAGCAGTTCTTC.

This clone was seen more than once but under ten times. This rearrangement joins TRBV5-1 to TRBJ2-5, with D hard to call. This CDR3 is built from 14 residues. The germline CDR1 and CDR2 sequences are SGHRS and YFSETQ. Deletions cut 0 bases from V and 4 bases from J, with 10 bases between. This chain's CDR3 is CASSLGASRETQYF. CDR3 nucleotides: TGCGCCAGCAGCTTGGGGGCCAGCAGAGAGACCCAGTACTTC.

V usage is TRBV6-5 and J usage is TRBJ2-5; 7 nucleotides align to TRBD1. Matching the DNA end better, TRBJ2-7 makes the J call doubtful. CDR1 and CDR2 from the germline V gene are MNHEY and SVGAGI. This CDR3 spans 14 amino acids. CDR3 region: CASSYQQGPYEQYF. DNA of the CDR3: TGTGCCAGCAGTTACCAACAGGGGCCCTACGAGCAGTACTTC.

The CDR3 nucleotides read TGTGCCAGCAGGTTCGGGAGGACAGCAATAGGGCAGGACAACTATGGCTACACCTTC. It codes for CASRFGRTAIGQDNYGYTF. The V gene is TRBV5-4, the J gene TRBJ1-2, with D possibly matching TRBD1 (6 bases). The CDR3 totals 19 residues. The V end was cut by 5 bases, the J end by 2 bases, with 28 bases between. CDR1 is SGHNT, CDR2 YYREEE, per germline (reference sequence).

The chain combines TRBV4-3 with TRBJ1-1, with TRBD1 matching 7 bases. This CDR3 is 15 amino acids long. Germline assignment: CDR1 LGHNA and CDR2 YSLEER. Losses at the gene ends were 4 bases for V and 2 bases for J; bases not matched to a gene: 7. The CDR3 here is CASSLLRDRNTEAFF. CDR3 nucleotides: TGCGCCAGCAGCCTTCTACGGGACAGAAACACTGAAGCTTTCTTT.

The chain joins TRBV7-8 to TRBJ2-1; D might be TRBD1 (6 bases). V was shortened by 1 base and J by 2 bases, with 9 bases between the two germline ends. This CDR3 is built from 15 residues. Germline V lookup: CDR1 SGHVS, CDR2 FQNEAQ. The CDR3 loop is CASSLGRTAYNEQFF. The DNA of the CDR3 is TGTGCCAGCAGCTTAGGAAGGACAGCCTACAATGAGCAGTTCTTC.

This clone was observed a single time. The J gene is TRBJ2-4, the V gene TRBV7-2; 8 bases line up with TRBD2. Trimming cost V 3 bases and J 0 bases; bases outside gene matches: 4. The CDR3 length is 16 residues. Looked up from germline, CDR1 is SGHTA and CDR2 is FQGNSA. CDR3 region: CASSFSGVLAKNIQYF. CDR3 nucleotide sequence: TGTGCCAGCAGCTTTAGCGGGGTGCTAGCCAAAAACATTCAGTACTTC.

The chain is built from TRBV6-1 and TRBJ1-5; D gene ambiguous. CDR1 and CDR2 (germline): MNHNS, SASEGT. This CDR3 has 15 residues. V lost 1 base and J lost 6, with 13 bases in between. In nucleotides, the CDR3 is TGTGCCAGCAGTGAAGGATTGTACGGAGCTCAGCCCCAGCATTTT. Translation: CASSEGLYGAQPQHF.

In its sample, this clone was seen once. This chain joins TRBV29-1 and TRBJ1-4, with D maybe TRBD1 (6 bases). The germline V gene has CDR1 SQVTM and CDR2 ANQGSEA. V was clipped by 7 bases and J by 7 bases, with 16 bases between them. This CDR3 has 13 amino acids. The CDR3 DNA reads TGCAGCGGTAGGGGGAATCCGGGTGAAAAACTGTTTTTT. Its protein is CSGRGNPGEKLFF. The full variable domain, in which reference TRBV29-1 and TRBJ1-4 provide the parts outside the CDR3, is SAVISQKPSRDICQRGTSLTIQCQVDSQVTMMFWYRQQPGQSLTLIATANQGSEATYESGFVIDKFPISRPNLTFSTLTVSNMSPEDSSIYLCSGRGNPGEKLFFGSGTQLSVL.

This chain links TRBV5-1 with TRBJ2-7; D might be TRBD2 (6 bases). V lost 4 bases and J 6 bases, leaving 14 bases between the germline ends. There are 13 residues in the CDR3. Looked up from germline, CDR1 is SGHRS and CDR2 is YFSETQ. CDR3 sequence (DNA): TGCGCCAGCAGCCCCCGGGAGTGGGGCGAGCAGTACTTC. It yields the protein CASSPREWGEQYF.

The CDR3 region has the DNA TGTGCCAGCAGCGTAGGGGGCAGGGGCCACGAGCAGTACTTC. Its protein is CASSVGGRGHEQYF. The chain uses TRBV9 and TRBJ2-7, with D possibly TRBD1 on 6 matching bases. Germline V gene data show CDR1 as SGDLS and CDR2 as YYNGEE. The CDR3 totals 14 residues. V lost 0 bases and J lost 5, with 12 bases in between.

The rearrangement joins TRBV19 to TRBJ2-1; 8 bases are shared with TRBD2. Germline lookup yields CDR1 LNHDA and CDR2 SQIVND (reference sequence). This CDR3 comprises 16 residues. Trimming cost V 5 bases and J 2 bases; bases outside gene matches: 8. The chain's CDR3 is CASSVLAGLTYNEQFF. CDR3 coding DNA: TGTGCCAGTAGTGTCTTAGCGGGGTTGACCTACAATGAGCAGTTCTTC.

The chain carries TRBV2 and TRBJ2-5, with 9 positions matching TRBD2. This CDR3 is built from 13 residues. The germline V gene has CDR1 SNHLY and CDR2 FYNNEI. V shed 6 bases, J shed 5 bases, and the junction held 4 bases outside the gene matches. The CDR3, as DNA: TGTGCCAGCAGGGGGACTAGCTTTGAGACCCAGTACTTC. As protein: CASRGTSFETQYF.

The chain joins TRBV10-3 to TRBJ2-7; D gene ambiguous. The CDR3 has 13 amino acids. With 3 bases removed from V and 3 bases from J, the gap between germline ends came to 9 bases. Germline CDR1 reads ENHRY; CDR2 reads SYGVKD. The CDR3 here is CAISETDLYEQYF. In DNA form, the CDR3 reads TGTGCCATCAGTGAAACAGACCTCTACGAGCAGTACTTC.

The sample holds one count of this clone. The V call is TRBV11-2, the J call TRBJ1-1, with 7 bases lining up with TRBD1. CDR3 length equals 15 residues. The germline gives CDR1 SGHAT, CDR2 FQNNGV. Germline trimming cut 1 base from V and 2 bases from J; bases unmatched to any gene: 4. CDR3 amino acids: CASSLGDRDNTEAFF. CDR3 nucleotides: TGTGCCAGCAGCTTAGGGGACAGAGACAACACTGAAGCTTTCTTT.

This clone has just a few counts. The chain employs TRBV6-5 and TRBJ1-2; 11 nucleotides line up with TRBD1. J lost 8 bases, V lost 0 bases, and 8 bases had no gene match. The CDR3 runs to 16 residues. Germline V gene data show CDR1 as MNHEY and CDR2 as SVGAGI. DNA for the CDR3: TGTGCCAGCAGTTACTCGAGGGACAGGGGGTATAGCGGCTACACCTTC. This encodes CASSYSRDRGYSGYTF.